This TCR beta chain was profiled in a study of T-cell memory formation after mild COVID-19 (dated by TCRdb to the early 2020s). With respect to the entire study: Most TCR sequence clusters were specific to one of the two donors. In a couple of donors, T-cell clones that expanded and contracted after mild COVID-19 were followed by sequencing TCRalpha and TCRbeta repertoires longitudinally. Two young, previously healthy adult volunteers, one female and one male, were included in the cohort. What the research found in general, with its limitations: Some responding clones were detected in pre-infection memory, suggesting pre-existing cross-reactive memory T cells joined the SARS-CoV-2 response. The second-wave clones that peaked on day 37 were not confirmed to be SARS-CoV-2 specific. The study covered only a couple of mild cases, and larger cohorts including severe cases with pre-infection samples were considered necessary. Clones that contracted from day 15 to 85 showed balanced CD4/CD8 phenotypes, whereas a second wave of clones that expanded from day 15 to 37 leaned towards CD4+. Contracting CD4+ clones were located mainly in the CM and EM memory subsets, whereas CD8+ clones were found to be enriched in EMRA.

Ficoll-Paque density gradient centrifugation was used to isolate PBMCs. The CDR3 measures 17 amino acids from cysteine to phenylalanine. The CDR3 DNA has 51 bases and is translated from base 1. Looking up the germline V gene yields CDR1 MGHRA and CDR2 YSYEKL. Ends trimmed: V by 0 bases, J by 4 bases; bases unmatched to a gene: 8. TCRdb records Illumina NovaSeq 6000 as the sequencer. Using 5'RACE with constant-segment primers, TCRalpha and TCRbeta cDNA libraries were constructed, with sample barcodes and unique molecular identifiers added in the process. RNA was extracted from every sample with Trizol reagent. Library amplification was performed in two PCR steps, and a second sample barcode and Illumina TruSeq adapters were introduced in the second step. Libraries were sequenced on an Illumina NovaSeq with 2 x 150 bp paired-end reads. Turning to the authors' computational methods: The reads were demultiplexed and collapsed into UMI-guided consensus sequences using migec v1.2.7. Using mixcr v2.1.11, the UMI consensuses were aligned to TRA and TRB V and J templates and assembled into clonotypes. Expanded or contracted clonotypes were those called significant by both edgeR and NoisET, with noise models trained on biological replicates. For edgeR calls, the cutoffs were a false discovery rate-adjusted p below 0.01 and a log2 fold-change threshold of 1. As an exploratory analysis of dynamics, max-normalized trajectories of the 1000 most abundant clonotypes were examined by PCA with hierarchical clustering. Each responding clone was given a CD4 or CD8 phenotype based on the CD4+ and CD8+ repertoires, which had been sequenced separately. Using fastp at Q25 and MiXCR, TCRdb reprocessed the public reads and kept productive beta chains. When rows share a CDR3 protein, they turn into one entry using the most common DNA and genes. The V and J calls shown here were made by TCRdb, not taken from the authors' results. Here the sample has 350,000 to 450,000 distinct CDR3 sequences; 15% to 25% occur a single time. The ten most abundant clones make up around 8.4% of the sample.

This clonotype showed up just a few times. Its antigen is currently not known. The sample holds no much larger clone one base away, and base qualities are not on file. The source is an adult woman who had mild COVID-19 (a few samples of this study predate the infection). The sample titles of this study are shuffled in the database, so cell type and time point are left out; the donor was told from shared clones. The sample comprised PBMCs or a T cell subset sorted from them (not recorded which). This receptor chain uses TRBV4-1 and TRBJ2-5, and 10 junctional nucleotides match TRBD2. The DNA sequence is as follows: TGCGCCAGCAGCCAAGATCGGGCTAGCGGGGGTAGAGAGACCCAGTACTTC. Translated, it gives CASSQDRASGGRETQYF.